This T cell receptor beta chain stems from a study of blood T cells in healthy people across ages (dated by TCRdb to the mid-2010s). With respect to the entire study: Template switching captured roughly one uniquely barcoded TCR beta cDNA molecule per two T cells in model experiments. To track age-related changes in TCR beta repertoire diversity, the study relied on deep sequencing normalized with unique cDNA molecular identifiers. The study analyzed two additional independent replicas of 1 million unique cDNA reads from the same blood draw for two donors, one aged 18 to 30 and one aged 80 or older. To avoid experimental bias, donors of different ages were randomly spread across the sequencing lanes. The donors were split into four age groups: young (average roughly 15 years), middle-aged (39), aged (about 62) and long-lived (over 75). Study-wide findings and limitations: Total diversity estimates from one million sequenced T cells were considered lower bounds and underestimates. Observed TCR beta diversity correlated strongly with the percentage of naive T cells measured by flow cytometry. Because profiling used bulk unsorted PBMCs, naive and antigen-experienced compartments could not be compared conclusively. Observed TCR beta diversity per million T cells fell roughly linearly with age, and a significant reduction was already apparent by age about 36. Donor CMV infection status was unknown, potentially confounding age-related changes in expanded clonotypes. The long-lived group showed more naive CD4+ T cells, fewer expanded clones and increased TCR diversity than the aged group, suggesting age selection.

The donors were roughly 40 Caucasian individuals from Russia, aged about 6 to 100 years, who were systemically healthy. Each donor gave 8 to 10 milliliters of peripheral blood, collected into EDTA-treated Vacutainer tubes. Ficoll-Paque density-gradient centrifugation was used to isolate PBMCs, with at least 7 million per sample. Total RNA was extracted from PBMCs with Trizol reagent, with at least 5 micrograms obtained per sample. Naive CD45RAhigh/CD27high T cell percentages were measured by flow cytometry on a PBMC aliquot from every donor. The junction shows trimming of 3 bases on V and 7 bases on J, plus 16 bases between the germline ends. Looking up the germline V gene (reference sequence) yields CDR1 LNHDA and CDR2 SQIVND. The CDR3 covers 15 residues, taking in both the cysteine and the phenylalanine. Only the CDR3 DNA stays, 45 bases, in frame from base 1. This clonotype has only a few counts. It has no known antigen specificity. Nothing much larger sits one base from this clone, and base qualities are not available.

The library relied on 5' RACE. Sequencing took place on an Illumina HiSeq 2500. A second PCR of roughly 7 to 12 cycles was run with a J-beta primer mix and a sample-barcoded 5' primer. A unique molecular identifier was introduced onto each TCR beta cDNA molecule by a template-switch 5' adaptor carrying 12 random nucleotides. Each sample yielded at least 3 million CDR3-containing paired-end reads. All of the RNA was converted into first-strand cDNA using the Mint cDNA synthesis kit, with a TRBC-specific oligonucleotide serving as the primer. Following uracil-DNA glycosylase treatment, a first 18-cycle PCR with universal primers M1SS and BC2_uni_R was performed on all cDNA. Per the authors' processing: For normalization, 1 million high-quality reads were randomly selected from each sample, with every read carrying a distinct molecular identifier. Reads sharing molecular identifiers were discarded rather than binned into consensus sequences. MiTCR, set to a Q25 quality threshold and the strictest error-elimination algorithm, was used for CDR3 identification, clonotype clustering and error correction. A nonparametric unseen species model with Euler transformation was used to estimate a lower bound on total TCR beta diversity. TCRdb cleaned the public reads at Q25 with fastp, built clones with MiXCR and kept in-frame beta chains. Rows are combined by CDR3 protein, so each entry shows the most common genes and DNA. TCRdb, rather than the study authors, made the V and J calls. The sample table records about 1,800,000 distinct CDR3 sequences; roughly 27% of these occur just once. The top ten clonotypes cover 7.7% of the sample.

The sample consisted of blood. The chain is encoded by TRBV19 joined to TRBJ2-1; tentative D gene TRBD2, with 6 bases matching. This clonotype was obtained from a woman aged 25 to 39 in good health. The CDR3 protein is CASSITSSVWNEQFF. The DNA sequence is as follows: TGTGCCAGTAGTATCACCTCTAGCGTCTGGAATGAGCAGTTCTTC.